The 32 T cell receptor beta chains below come from one sample, sequenced in a study of T cell responses to AZD1222 COVID-19 vaccine. Some clones are missing from TCRdb's copy, which holds only in-frame ones; the method was immunoSEQ multiplex PCR. The profile shows around 120,000 clones, approximately 86% of them singletons. The sample consisted of peripheral blood, taken on day 0 of AZD1222 vaccination. Receptors were obtained from an adult in good health.

The chain uses TRBV20-1 and TRBJ2-7, with 7 bases lining up with TRBD1. The CDR3 has 11 amino acids. Germline V gene sequence: CDR1 DFQATT, CDR2 SNEGSKA (reference sequence). The ends lost 3 bases at V and 6 bases at J; junction bases unmatched: 2. CDR3 sequence reads: CSASPGGEQYF. The CDR3 bases are TGCAGTGCTAGCCCAGGGGGCGAGCAGTACTTC.

The J gene is TRBJ1-6, the V gene TRBV19; 7 bases align to TRBD1. CDR1 is LNHDA, CDR2 SQIVND, per germline (reference sequence). The CDR3 consists of 14 residues. J lost 9 bases, V lost 4 bases, and 6 bases had no gene match. The CDR3 region has the DNA TGTGCCAGTAGTACAGGACAGGATAGTTCACCCCTCCACTTT. The encoded protein is CASSTGQDSSPLHF.

V gene TRBV14 combines with J gene TRBJ2-7; D is possibly TRBD1 (5 bases). Trimming stripped 1 base from V and 6 bases from J, with 10 bases between. Germline loops: CDR1 SGHDN, CDR2 FVKESK. The CDR3 is 13 amino acids. In DNA form, the CDR3 reads TGTGCCAGCAGCCAAGGTCGGACAACCGAGCAGTACTTC. Amino acid sequence: CASSQGRTTEQYF.

This clone showed up just a few times. This chain connects TRBV5-1 to TRBJ2-5; 7 bases align to TRBD1. The CDR3 has 13 amino acids. Germline values: CDR1 SGHRS, CDR2 YFSETQ. The V and J ends lost 6 bases and 5 bases, in that order; junction bases with no gene match: 7. Here the CDR3 DNA reads TGCGCCAGCAACCCCGGACAGGTGGAGACCCAGTACTTC. It codes for CASNPGQVETQYF.

J is TRBJ1-1 and V is TRBV30; D ambiguous. The CDR3 length is 17 residues. With 4 bases removed from V and 6 bases from J, the gap between germline ends came to 27 bases. Germline CDR1 is GTSNPN and CDR2 is SVGIG (reference sequence). CDR3 region: CAWTTTFAGLMVPEAFF. CDR3 bases: TGTGCCTGGACTACCACCTTCGCCGGGTTAATGGTCCCTGAAGCTTTCTTT.

The CDR3 DNA is TGCGCCAGCAGCTTCAATGGGGCAGGCACCGGGGAGCTGTTTTTT. It codes for CASSFNGAGTGELFF. This sequence joins TRBV5-1 and TRBJ2-2; possibly TRBD1 for D (5 bases). Trimming took off 2 bases at V and 4 bases at J, with 12 bases between the two ends. Germline lookup yields CDR1 SGHRS and CDR2 YFSETQ. The CDR3 is 15 amino acids.

The chain links TRBV7-2 to TRBJ2-2; 14 bases line up with TRBD2. The CDR3 extends over 16 amino acids. V was clipped by 5 bases and J by 5 bases; unmatched bases: 4. Germline V gene data show CDR1 as SGHTA and CDR2 as FQGNSA. CDR3 in amino acids: CASSTGLAGGTGELFF. The CDR3 region has the DNA TGTGCCAGCAGCACTGGACTAGCGGGAGGTACCGGGGAGCTGTTTTTT.

For the CDR3, the DNA is TGCGCCAGCAGCCTGACAGGGGAGGTGAACATTCAGTACTTC. As protein: CASSLTGEVNIQYF. The chain is built from TRBV5-1 and TRBJ2-4; TRBD1 agrees at 8 bases. CDR3 size: 14 residues. V was clipped by 4 bases and J by 7 bases; unmatched bases: 7. Per the germline V gene, CDR1 is SGHRS and CDR2 is YFSETQ.

As to this clone: The same CDR3 also results from other DNA sequences found in this sample. CDR3 sequence: CASSPGQTMNTEAFF. DNA for the CDR3: TGTGCCAGCTCACCGGGACAGACTATGAACACTGAAGCTTTCTTT. J is TRBJ1-1 and V is TRBV18; 7 positions match TRBD1. With 3 bases clipped from V and 0 bases from J, the junction kept 4 bases outside the gene matches. The CDR3 contains 15 residues. In germline, CDR1 is KGHSH, CDR2 LQKENI.

The rearrangement uses TRBV28 and TRBJ1-1, with 7 bases matching TRBD1. Trimming at V came to 5 bases and at J to 4 bases, leaving 7 bases not matched to a gene. Per germline, CDR1 MDHEN and CDR2 SYDVKM. The CDR3 is 14 residues long. CDR3 bases: TGTGCCAGCAGTCCCTCCCGGACAGGCACTGAAGCTTTCTTT. Protein sequence: CASSPSRTGTEAFF.

The chain is built from TRBV10-1 and TRBJ1-5, with unresolved D. Germline V gene lookup returns CDR1 WNHNN and CDR2 SYGVQD (reference sequence). This CDR3 contains 13 residues. Trimming left V 4 bases short and J 3 bases short, with 7 bases between. The CDR3 DNA follows: TGCGCCAGCAGTGCGCAGGTCAATCAGCCCCAGCATTTT. Protein: CASSAQVNQPQHF.

This chain links TRBV7-2 with TRBJ1-3; 7 bases agree with TRBD1. With 5 bases clipped from V and 6 bases from J, the junction kept 4 bases outside the gene matches. Germline V gives CDR1 SGHTA, CDR2 FQGNSA. CDR3 length: 13 amino acids. The CDR3: CASSLTGKNTIYF. The CDR3 DNA sequence: TGTGCCAGCAGCCTGACAGGGAAAAACACCATATATTTT.

DNA for the CDR3: TGTGCCAGCGGGGAGGGGGGTAAAGCTTTCTTT. Translating gives CASGEGGKAFF. V and J are TRBV9 and TRBJ1-1, with D possibly being TRBD1 (6 bases). Germline loops: CDR1 SGDLS, CDR2 YYNGEE. Trimming removed 7 bases at V and 9 bases at J, with 13 bases between. The CDR3 sequence is 11 residues long.

The chain combines TRBV19 with TRBJ1-6; unclear D gene. Trimming pared 3 bases from V and 0 bases from J, leaving 9 bases between. Germline-derived CDR1 and CDR2 are LNHDA and SQIVND (reference sequence). The length of the CDR3 is 16 residues. CDR3 bases: TGTGCCAGTAGTATGGGCGGGAGCTCCTATAATTCACCCCTCCACTTT. It specifies CASSMGGSSYNSPLHF. Supplemented by reference TRBV19 and TRBJ1-6, the full variable domain reads DGGITQSPKYLFRKEGQNVTLSCEQNLNHDAMYWYRQDPGQGLRLIYYSQIVNDFQKGDIAEGYSVSREKKESFPLTVTSAQKNPTAFYLCASSMGGSSYNSPLHFGNGTRLTVT.

On this clone itself: This specimen includes other DNA sequences encoding the same CDR3. V usage is TRBV5-1 and J usage is TRBJ2-7; 7 bases fit TRBD2. Germline lookup yields CDR1 SGHRS and CDR2 YFSETQ. This CDR3 comprises 15 residues. The J segment lost 2 bases and the V segment lost 0 bases, leaving 5 bases of the junction unmatched. This CDR3 is CASSLVSGGTYEQYF. The CDR3 bases are TGCGCCAGCAGCTTGGTTTCGGGGGGTACCTACGAGCAGTACTTC.

CDR3 sequence reads: CASRASPGRYEQYF. The CDR3 bases are TGTGCCAGCAGGGCTTCTCCGGGAAGGTACGAGCAGTACTTC. The chain is built from TRBV27 and TRBJ2-7; possible D gene TRBD2, 5 bases. Looked up from germline, CDR1 is MNHEY and CDR2 is SMNVEV (reference sequence). Trimming shortened V by 6 bases and J by 4 bases, and 16 bases separated the two germline ends. There are 14 residues in the CDR3.

The chain is built from TRBV25-1 and TRBJ1-2; 8 bases fit TRBD1. CDR3 size: 16 residues. Germline V gene data show CDR1 as MGHDK and CDR2 as SYGVNS. The V gene end was trimmed by 3 bases and the J gene end by 1 base; junction bases not matched to a gene: 7. CDR3 in DNA: TGTGCCAGCAGTGACCCGGGACAGGCTCTTAACTATGGCTACACCTTC. Protein sequence: CASSDPGQALNYGYTF.

This rearrangement joins TRBV6-5 to TRBJ2-1; 10 bases fit TRBD1. Germline CDR1 reads MNHEY; CDR2 reads SVGAGI. Trimming at V came to 7 bases and at J to 2 bases, leaving 5 bases not matched to a gene. The CDR3 runs 15 residues. CDR3 nucleotides: TGTGCCAGCAATAAGGGGACAGGGGCCTACAATGAGCAGTTCTTC. This translates into CASNKGTGAYNEQFF.

The chain couples TRBV11-3 to TRBJ2-1; perhaps TRBD1 as D (5 bases). The CDR3 has 13 amino acids. Trimming removed 6 bases from V and 9 bases from J, with 15 bases in between. The V gene's germline CDR1 is SGHNT and CDR2 YENEEA. CDR3 coding DNA: TGTGCCAGCAGTTCTGACAGCGTAGGTGAGCAGTTCTTC. Its translation: CASSSDSVGEQFF.

V is TRBV3-1 (or the pseudogene TRBV3-2) and J is TRBJ2-3; the D call may be TRBD1 or TRBD2 (7 bases each). This CDR3 has 17 residues. V lost 0 bases and J lost 2, with 15 bases in between. The germline CDR1 and CDR2 sequences are LGHDT and YNNKEL (reference sequence). CDR3: CASSQDTRGGPTDTQYF. In DNA form, the CDR3 reads TGTGCCAGCAGCCAAGATACCAGGGGGGGACCCACAGATACGCAGTATTTT.

The rearrangement links TRBV19 to TRBJ1-4; D uncertain. The CDR3 covers 13 residues. Deletions cut 2 bases from V and 8 bases from J, with 9 bases between. Germline values: CDR1 LNHDA, CDR2 SQIVND (reference sequence). Here the CDR3 DNA reads TGTGCCAGTAGTATAATGAAGCAGGAAAAACTGTTTTTT. The encoded protein is CASSIMKQEKLFF.

This clone was found once. The chain couples TRBV28 to TRBJ1-2; 9 positions agree with TRBD1. After removal of 5 bases from V and 4 bases from J, the junction contained 8 bases not matched to a gene. CDR1 and CDR2 from the germline V gene are MDHEN and SYDVKM. This CDR3 has 15 residues. CDR3 sequence: CASSLRTGEAYGYTF. CDR3 DNA sequence: TGTGCCAGCAGTCTTCGGACAGGGGAGGCCTATGGCTACACCTTC.

The CDR3 bases are TGTGCCAGTAGTATGGAGTCCGGGGCCAACGTCCTGACTTTC. As protein: CASSMESGANVLTF. The gene calls are TRBV19 and TRBJ2-6; D ambiguous. Germline CDR1 and CDR2: LNHDA and SQIVND (reference sequence). This CDR3 contains 14 residues. Trimming took off 3 bases at V and 4 bases at J, with 7 bases between the two ends.

The chain couples TRBV18 to TRBJ2-3; 10 positions agree with TRBD2. CDR1 and CDR2 (germline): KGHSH, LQKENI. The CDR3 sequence is 16 residues long. The J segment lost 1 base and the V segment lost 2 bases, leaving 3 bases of the junction unmatched. The CDR3 protein is CASSPGLAGGTDTQYF. As DNA, the CDR3 is TGTGCCAGCTCACCAGGGCTAGCGGGAGGCACAGATACGCAGTATTTT.

This chain joins TRBV7-2 and TRBJ2-7, with TRBD2 identical over 7 bases. The V gene's germline CDR1 is SGHTA and CDR2 FQGNSA. The CDR3 has 17 amino acids. The junction had 11 bases not matched to a gene; V was cut back by 1 base and J by 2 bases. DNA of the CDR3: TGTGCCAGCAGCTTAGGCTTCCTAGCGGATCTTACCTACGAGCAGTACTTC. Translating gives CASSLGFLADLTYEQYF.

The chain recombines TRBV9 with TRBJ1-6; no firm D call. Germline CDR1 is SGDLS and CDR2 is YYNGEE. The CDR3 contains 14 residues. V shed 0 bases and J shed 6 bases, with 7 bases lying between them. In DNA form, the CDR3 reads TGTGCCAGCAGCGTAGTCGGTTTTAATTCACCCCTCCACTTT. It specifies CASSVVGFNSPLHF.

The chain couples TRBV30 to TRBJ2-3, with D possibly being TRBD1 or TRBD2 (6 bases each). In germline, CDR1 is GTSNPN, CDR2 SVGIG (reference sequence). The CDR3 runs to 15 residues. V was pared by 3 bases and J by 4 bases, with 17 bases between. DNA for the CDR3: TGTGCCTGGAGCGAAGGGGGAGGTCTCTCAGATACGCAGTATTTT. It is translated as CAWSEGGGLSDTQYF.

Only one count was recorded for this clone. The chain joins TRBV7-8 to TRBJ2-3; D assignment may be TRBD1 or TRBD2 (6 bases each). The CDR3 totals 15 residues. Trimming left V 5 bases short and J 5 bases short, with 17 bases between. Germline V gives CDR1 SGHVS, CDR2 FQNEAQ. CDR3 amino acids: CASSPGGIRRDTQYF. The CDR3 coding sequence is TGTGCCAGCAGCCCCGGGGGCATCCGCCGAGATACGCAGTATTTT.

This clone was found once. The CDR3 region is CATSSRSSGYTF. As DNA, the CDR3 is TGTGCCACCAGCAGTCGGTCCTCTGGCTACACCTTC. The chain recombines TRBV24-1 with TRBJ1-2; D is unclear. Looked up from germline, CDR1 is KGHDR and CDR2 is SFDVKD. The ends were cut back, 7 bases at V and 7 bases at J, with 12 bases in the middle. The CDR3 spans 12 residues.

The J gene is TRBJ2-3, the V gene TRBV5-6; D is uncertain. Trimming cost V 4 bases and J 3 bases, with 3 bases left between them. The length of the CDR3 is 11 residues. The germline CDR1 and CDR2 sequences are SGHDT and YYEEEE. The chain's CDR3 is CASSVTDTQYF. The CDR3, as DNA: TGTGCCAGCAGCGTAACAGATACGCAGTATTTT.

The genes are TRBV19 and TRBJ2-7; TRBD2 agrees at 8 bases. Germline CDR1 is LNHDA and CDR2 is SQIVND (reference sequence). The CDR3 has 15 residues. The J segment lost 4 bases and the V segment lost 5 bases, leaving 10 bases of the junction unmatched. The CDR3 here is CASSQSGSWIYEQYF. For the CDR3, the DNA is TGTGCCAGTAGTCAAAGCGGGAGTTGGATTTACGAGCAGTACTTC.

The chain uses TRBV28 and TRBJ1-5; 9 nucleotides line up with TRBD1. Germline trimming cut 7 bases from V and 1 base from J; bases unmatched to any gene: 23. The length of the CDR3 is 21 residues. CDR1 and CDR2 from the germline V gene are MDHEN and SYDVKM. Here the CDR3 reads CASTAPIRDRVSWDSNQPQHF. DNA of the CDR3: TGTGCCAGCACCGCCCCGATCCGGGACAGGGTCTCCTGGGACAGCAATCAGCCCCAGCATTTT.